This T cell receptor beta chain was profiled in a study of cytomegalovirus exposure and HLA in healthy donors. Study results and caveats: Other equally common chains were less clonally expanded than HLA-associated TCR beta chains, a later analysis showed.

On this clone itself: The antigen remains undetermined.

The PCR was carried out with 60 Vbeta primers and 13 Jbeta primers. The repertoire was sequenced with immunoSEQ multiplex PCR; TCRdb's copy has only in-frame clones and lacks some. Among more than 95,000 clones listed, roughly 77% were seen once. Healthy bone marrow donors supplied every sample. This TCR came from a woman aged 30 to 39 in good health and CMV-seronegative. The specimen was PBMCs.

The CDR3 DNA follows: TGTGCCACCACCGCTGGAAACACCATATATTTT. Residues: CATTAGNTIYF. The chain uses TRBV15 and TRBJ1-3; D is undetermined. The V gene lost 7 bases and the J gene lost 2 bases, with 3 bases spanning the gap. CDR1 is LNHNV, CDR2 YYDKDF, per germline (reference sequence). This CDR3 has 11 amino acids.